This T cell receptor beta chain was identified during a study of beta chain features in type 1 diabetes. Overall study results and limits: Any HLA effect on TCRB rearrangement was left unresolved by small sub-analyses. Significant though moderate, a shortening of TCRB CDR3s appeared in all four CD4+ subsets of Type 1 diabetes patients. Sequencing used cDNA, and cells with high TCR expression could therefore be over-represented.

A note on this clone: Antigen unknown.

Expressed TCRB transcripts got sequenced, as all isolated RNA was reverse transcribed. This table comes from immunoSEQ multiplex PCR, and its TCRdb copy is limited to in-frame clones, with some not included. The sample includes a few hundred thousand clones, roughly 13% of them seen just once. Material for sequencing was naive CD4+ T cells from blood. The TCR comes from a man aged 30 to 39 with type 1 diabetes.

In DNA form, the CDR3 reads TGTGCCAGCTCTCCGGACAGGGAAAAACTGTTTTTT. Protein: CASSPDREKLFF. The chain has TRBV18 and TRBJ1-4, with 7 bases lining up with TRBD1. With 6 bases clipped from V and 8 bases from J, the junction kept 3 bases outside the gene matches. The CDR3 consists of 12 residues. CDR1 is KGHSH and CDR2 is LQKENI in the germline V gene.